This TCR beta chain is from a study of shared clonotypes between healthy human individuals. Overall study context: Each donor contributed plates that comprised three CD4 naive, three CD4 memory, two CD8 naive and one CD8 memory. Overall study results and limits: Despite large depth, rarefaction showed incomplete sorted-subset sequencing.

The CDR3 is 15 residues long. V shed 0 bases and J 4 bases; nucleotides not matched to a gene: 7. Looked up from germline, CDR1 is SGHRS and CDR2 is YFSETQ. Turning to this clone: Its specificity is not known. In the same sample, other DNA sequences code for this CDR3.

Only Caucasian adults living in Nashville, Tennessee made up the donor group. Genomic DNA belonging to each subset was distributed in equal measure over several immunoSEQ plates. TCRdb keeps only in-frame clones here, not all; method: immunoSEQ multiplex PCR. The table lists a few million clones, more than 80% of them singletons, with around 0.4% in the top ten. The TCR sequence derives from a young man in good health. Some clones in this sample may be carry-over from other donors' samples. The rearrangement uses TRBV5-1 and TRBJ2-7; 7 nucleotides match TRBD2. The sequenced sample consisted of naive CD4+ T cells from PBMCs. Documented subset: CD45RA+ positively selected. The CDR3 region has the DNA TGCGCCAGCAGCTTGGTGGGCGGGAGTAGTTACGAGCAGTACTTC. The encoded protein is CASSLVGGSSYEQYF.